This TCR beta chain is drawn from a study of blood T cell repertoires in COVID-19. Background on the study: PBMCs, B-cell-depleted T cells, or T cells provided the cDNA or gDNA that made up the material.

Original processing methods: Reference gene primer amplification gave estimated nucleated cell counts. Clones were sequenced by immunoSEQ multiplex PCR, and TCRdb holds only the in-frame ones, with some missing. The V and J calls and clone size are taken from that table; D and trimming were inferred from the DNA. The repertoire includes 70,000 or so clones, approximately 84% of them detected once, and approximately 15% sits in the top ten. Enrollment of patients from Seattle took place during active infection, with longitudinal follow-up. Sequencing was carried out using peripheral blood. This receptor was obtained from a man aged 40-55 years with COVID-19, enrolled during active disease.

Here the CDR3 reads CASSQVGSTNEKLFF. The CDR3 DNA follows: TGTGCCAGCAGCCAAGTCGGTTCAACTAATGAAAAACTGTTTTTT. V usage is TRBV14 and J usage is TRBJ1-4, with D unresolved. Germline CDR1 and CDR2: SGHDN and FVKESK. Trimming cost V 1 base and J 0 bases, with 6 bases left between them. The CDR3 sequence is 15 residues long.